One sample yielded the 20 T cell receptor beta chains listed below, sequenced in a study of cytomegalovirus exposure and HLA in healthy donors. The PCR contained 60 Vbeta and 13 Jbeta primers. Sequencing was performed with immunoSEQ multiplex PCR; in TCRdb, only in-frame clones are kept and a portion is missing. This table holds approximately 110,000 clones, more than 60% found once. The sample consisted of PBMCs. These TCRs come from a woman in her fifties or sixties in good health and CMV-seropositive.

V is TRBV15 and J is TRBJ2-7, with D perhaps matching TRBD2 (6 bases). Trimming shortened V by 2 bases and J by 2 bases, and 10 bases separated the two germline ends. CDR1 is LNHNV, CDR2 YYDKDF, per germline (reference sequence). There are 14 residues in the CDR3. For the CDR3, the DNA is TGTGCCACCAGCAGATCGGGGGTTACCTACGAGCAGTACTTC. This encodes CATSRSGVTYEQYF.

The chain uses TRBV2 and TRBJ2-3; TRBD1 matches at 9 bases. The CDR3 extends over 15 amino acids. The germline gives CDR1 SNHLY, CDR2 FYNNEI. V shed 7 bases, J shed 8 bases, and the junction held 13 bases outside the gene matches. CDR3: CASKDRGRNVITQYF. CDR3 DNA sequence: TGTGCCAGCAAGGACAGGGGACGAAACGTGATTACGCAGTATTTT.

The chain links TRBV29-1 to TRBJ1-1; no definite D call. The CDR3 runs 16 residues. The ends were cut back, 4 bases at V and 4 bases at J, with 22 bases in the middle. Germline CDR1 and CDR2: SQVTM and ANQGSEA. Here the CDR3 reads CSVVGWGANRGTEAFF. The CDR3 nucleotides read TGCAGCGTTGTAGGGTGGGGAGCAAACCGAGGCACTGAAGCTTTCTTT.

In DNA form, the CDR3 reads TGTGCCAGCAGCCTTAATAGTCACACTGAAGCTTTCTTT. Translation gives CASSLNSHTEAFF. The chain has TRBV5-8 and TRBJ1-1; the D is unclear. V lost 4 bases and J lost 3, with 10 bases in between. CDR1 is SGHTS, CDR2 YDEGEE, per germline. The CDR3 has 13 amino acids.

The chain carries TRBV7-9 and TRBJ2-3, with 10 nucleotides matching TRBD2. The V segment lost 5 bases and the J segment 6 bases; nucleotides outside the gene matches: 11. The germline V gene has CDR1 SEHNR and CDR2 FQNEAQ (reference sequence). CDR3 length: 16 amino acids. CDR3 region: CASSPNRGLASDTQYF. The CDR3, as DNA: TGTGCCAGCAGCCCCAATAGGGGACTAGCGAGTGATACGCAGTATTTT.

This clone was observed a single time. The chain combines TRBV23-1 with TRBJ2-3; 11 bases align to TRBD1. TRBV23-1 falls under the ORF class, with uncertain function. Losses at the gene ends were 3 bases for V and 4 bases for J; bases not matched to a gene: 6. The CDR3 is 16 amino acids. The CDR3 DNA sequence: TGCGCCAGCAGTCACCACGGGACAGGGGGATCAGATACGCAGTATTTT. Protein: CASSHHGTGGSDTQYF.

The chain combines TRBV30 with TRBJ2-3, with 9 bases lining up with TRBD2. This CDR3 has 17 residues. Germline V lookup: CDR1 GTSNPN, CDR2 SVGIG (reference sequence). The junction had 11 bases not matched to a gene; V was cut back by 0 bases and J by 4 bases. In DNA form, the CDR3 reads TGTGCCTGGAGTGTATTGGCGGGGGGGCCTTCGTCAGATACGCAGTATTTT. Translating it yields CAWSVLAGGPSSDTQYF.

This clone has more than one count but fewer than ten. V usage is TRBV5-1 and J usage is TRBJ2-2; a possible D gene is TRBD2 (5 bases). CDR3 length equals 16 residues. Germline assignment: CDR1 SGHRS and CDR2 YFSETQ. V shed 4 bases and J shed 3 bases, with 16 bases lying between them. This CDR3 reads CASSQGSPRDTGELFF. CDR3 sequence (DNA): TGCGCCAGCAGCCAAGGGTCCCCGCGGGACACCGGGGAGCTGTTTTTT.

As DNA, the CDR3 is TGTGCCAGCAGCCTCAAGGACAGGGCGCCCTACGAGCAGTACTTC. Its protein is CASSLKDRAPYEQYF. The V gene is TRBV27, the J gene TRBJ2-7; 8 bases map to TRBD1. The germline CDR1 and CDR2 sequences are MNHEY and SMNVEV (reference sequence). This CDR3 contains 15 residues. V trimming: 6 bases; J trimming: 2 bases; junction bases outside the gene matches: 9.

The V call is TRBV30, the J call TRBJ1-2, with a possible D match to TRBD1 (6 bases). The CDR3 totals 15 residues. V was cut by 0 bases and J by 7 bases, with 18 bases left in between. Germline V gives CDR1 GTSNPN, CDR2 SVGIG (reference sequence). CDR3 nucleotide sequence: TGTGCCTGGAGTGTAGATCGGGGGGCCAGGAGTGGCTACACCTTC. Its translation: CAWSVDRGARSGYTF.

This clone was found a few times. One end of the junction does not line up with germline, which may come from a read error. This rearrangement joins TRBV7-7 to TRBJ2-1, with 8 bases fitting TRBD2. The V gene's germline CDR1 is SSHAT and CDR2 FNYEAQ (reference sequence). The CDR3 has 14 residues. The CDR3 here is CASSFRRGAYEQFF. CDR3 DNA: TGTGCTAGCAGCTTTAGGCGGGGGGCGTATGAGCAGTTCTTC.

A note on this clone: This sample includes further DNA sequences coding for the same CDR3. This chain uses TRBV5-1 with TRBJ2-7; D unclear. V lost 0 bases and J lost 0, with 10 bases in between. This CDR3 contains 15 residues. Per germline, CDR1 SGHRS and CDR2 YFSETQ. Here the CDR3 reads CASSLGGLPSYEQYF. The DNA of the CDR3 is TGCGCCAGCAGCTTGGGTGGGCTTCCCTCCTACGAGCAGTACTTC.

This chain uses TRBV13 with TRBJ2-5; D gene ambiguous. Germline values: CDR1 PRHDT, CDR2 FYEKMQ (reference sequence). Trimming stripped 1 base from V and 4 bases from J, with 10 bases between. CDR3 size: 14 residues. This chain's CDR3 is CASSLVIPGETQYF. The CDR3 bases are TGTGCCAGCAGCTTAGTGATCCCCGGAGAGACCCAGTACTTC.

The CDR3 is CASSLPGPNTGELFF. The CDR3 nucleotides are TGCGCCAGCAGCTTGCCAGGGCCGAACACCGGGGAGCTGTTTTTT. The gene calls are TRBV5-1 and TRBJ2-2, with D possibly matching TRBD1 (5 bases). V was trimmed by 1 base and J by 0 bases, leaving 7 bases between them. CDR1 and CDR2 from the germline V gene are SGHRS and YFSETQ. The CDR3 spans 15 residues.

About this clone itself: An end of the junction differs from the germline gene, which may be a read error. This chain joins TRBV7-9 and TRBJ2-7, with 9 bases matching TRBD1. The germline CDR1 and CDR2 sequences are SEHNR and FQNEAQ (reference sequence). The CDR3 totals 17 residues. The CDR3 loop reads CSSSLGGVRTGAYEQYF. The CDR3 DNA follows: TGTTCCAGCAGCTTAGGGGGGGTACGGACAGGGGCCTACGAGCAGTACTTC.

The chain couples TRBV5-6 to TRBJ2-3, with unresolved D. Trimming removed 5 bases from V and 6 bases from J, with 19 bases in between. Looked up from germline, CDR1 is SGHDT and CDR2 is YYEEEE. This CDR3 has 15 residues. This CDR3 is CASRPLNRHPDTQYF. In DNA form, the CDR3 reads TGTGCCAGCAGGCCACTTAACCGACACCCTGATACGCAGTATTTT.

The J gene is TRBJ2-7, the V gene TRBV10-3, with D unclear. Trimming cost V 3 bases and J 4 bases, with 10 bases left between them. Germline CDR1 ENHRY, CDR2 SYGVKD. This CDR3 is built from 13 residues. CDR3 sequence reads: CAISERQVYEQYF. The DNA of the CDR3 is TGTGCCATCAGTGAAAGGCAGGTTTACGAGCAGTACTTC.

V and J are TRBV4-1 and TRBJ2-7, with D maybe TRBD2 (6 bases). CDR1 and CDR2 (germline): MGHRA, YSYEKL. Trimming took 0 bases from V and 5 from J, leaving 14 bases between them. The CDR3 covers 15 residues. Here the CDR3 DNA reads TGCGCCAGCAGCCAAGACCGACTAGGAATCGACGAGCAGTACTTC. It specifies CASSQDRLGIDEQYF.

The rearrangement links TRBV6-5 to TRBJ1-4; a weak D match, TRBD1 (6 bases). Trimming shortened V by 3 bases and J by 5 bases, and 16 bases separated the two germline ends. The CDR3 length is 16 residues. Germline assignment: CDR1 MNHEY and CDR2 SVGAGI. The CDR3 sequence is CASSYTLGTLNEKLFF. The CDR3 nucleotides are TGTGCCAGCAGTTATACTTTGGGGACACTGAATGAAAAACTGTTTTTT.

The V call is TRBV5-4, the J call TRBJ1-3; D possibly corresponds to TRBD1 (6 bases). V lost 0 bases and J lost 4, with 8 bases in between. Germline lookup yields CDR1 SGHNT and CDR2 YYREEE (reference sequence). The CDR3 spans 14 residues. The CDR3 region is CASSLDRVGNTIYF. For the CDR3, the DNA is TGTGCCAGCAGCTTGGACAGGGTAGGAAACACCATATATTTT.